Below are 30 T cell receptor beta chains sequenced from a single sample in a study of vaccination and CD4 T cells after COVID-19. Treatment: approximately nine-day PBMC culture with coronavirus spike peptide pools or control peptides (ViraFEST assay). No antigens are known for them. Once obtained from cultured CD4+ T cells, the DNA was sequenced using the Oncomine TCR Beta short-read assay. TCRdb recomputed calls from the PCR reads with MiXCR, one row per CDR3 protein. The repertoire consists of about 7,100 distinct CDR3 sequences, with under 75% occurring once and the leading ten covering around 27%. Input material: CD4+ T cells from blood, cultured in vitro. Receptors originate from a human donor who had recovered from COVID-19.

The chain joins TRBV10-3 to TRBJ2-1; TRBD2 agrees at 12 bases. The J call is uncertain, as TRBJ2-7 better fits the DNA end. Germline CDR1 ENHRY, CDR2 SYGVKD. The CDR3 sequence is 16 residues long. The CDR3 nucleotides read TGTGCCATCAGTGAGTCCCCTAGCGGGGGGGCCTACGAGCAGTACTTC. This sequence encodes CAISESPSGGAYEQYF.

CDR3 sequence: CSARSSGRARGTGELFF. Here the CDR3 DNA reads TGCAGTGCTAGAAGTAGCGGGAGGGCCCGCGGAACCGGGGAGCTGTTTTTT. This sequence joins TRBV20-1 and TRBJ2-2; 11 bases fit TRBD2. Unmatched junction bases numbered 10, after V lost 2 bases and J lost 5 bases. The CDR3 is 17 amino acids. Per germline, CDR1 DFQATT and CDR2 SNEGSKA (reference sequence).

The rearrangement joins TRBV7-2 to TRBJ1-2; 8 nucleotides agree with TRBD1. The V gene end was trimmed by 2 bases and the J gene end by 6 bases; junction bases not matched to a gene: 8. Germline V lookup: CDR1 SGHTA, CDR2 FQGNSA. This CDR3 region has 15 residues. The DNA for the CDR3 is TGTGCCAGCAGCTTATCGAGACAGGGGATCGATGGCTACACCTTC. This encodes CASSLSRQGIDGYTF.

The table lists this clonotype with a count of one. J is TRBJ2-3 and V is TRBV10-3, with 8 bases that match TRBD1. This CDR3 comprises 15 residues. Germline V gene sequence: CDR1 ENHRY, CDR2 SYGVKD. V lost 4 bases, J lost 2 bases, and 5 bases stayed unmatched. The DNA of the CDR3 is TGTGCCATCAGTGGGACAGGGAGGACCACAGATACGCAGTATTTT. It translates to CAISGTGRTTDTQYF.

This clonotype was found once. The CDR3 DNA sequence: TGCAGCGTTTTTGAAGGGGGTACGGAGACCCAGTACTTC. It specifies CSVFEGGTETQYF. This sequence joins TRBV29-1 and TRBJ2-5, with a weak D call TRBD1 (6 bases). The V and J ends lost 5 bases and 5 bases respectively, with 15 bases between them. The germline gives CDR1 SQVTM, CDR2 ANQGSEA. The CDR3 sequence is 13 residues long.

This chain links TRBV20-1 with TRBJ2-7, with D maybe TRBD1 (5 bases). Trimming removed 0 bases at V and 1 base at J, with 13 bases between. Germline CDR1 and CDR2: DFQATT and SNEGSKA (reference sequence). This CDR3 comprises 15 residues. The CDR3 sequence: CSARDLLSGSYEQYF. Written as DNA, the CDR3 is TGCAGTGCTAGAGATCTGCTCTCAGGGTCCTACGAGCAGTACTTC.

The CDR3 nucleotides are TGCAGTGCTAGACCAGACAGGGATTCACCCCTCCACTTT. It is translated as CSARPDRDSPLHF. The J gene is TRBJ1-6, the V gene TRBV20-1, with TRBD1 matching 7 bases. This CDR3 spans 13 amino acids. V was pared by 2 bases and J by 8 bases, with 3 bases of the junction left unmatched. Germline V gene data show CDR1 as DFQATT and CDR2 as SNEGSKA (reference sequence).

The chain recombines TRBV20-1 with TRBJ2-7; D ambiguous. Germline V gene sequence: CDR1 DFQATT, CDR2 SNEGSKA (reference sequence). This CDR3 has 12 amino acids. Deletions cut 5 bases from V and 3 bases from J, with 11 bases between. The CDR3 sequence: CSALTLSYEQYF. CDR3 DNA sequence: TGCAGTGCTCTGACTCTAAGCTACGAGCAGTACTTC.

This chain uses TRBV6-1 with TRBJ1-2, with D possibly matching TRBD1 (5 bases). The CDR3 covers 14 residues. In germline, CDR1 is MNHNS, CDR2 SASEGT. Trimming shortened V by 1 base and J by 4 bases, and 10 bases separated the two germline ends. CDR3 in amino acids: CASSEGGLGYGYTF. DNA for the CDR3: TGTGCCAGCAGTGAAGGGGGCCTCGGCTATGGCTACACCTTC.

The chain recombines TRBV7-6 with TRBJ2-7; 10 bases are a match to TRBD1. Losses at the gene ends were 1 base for V and 3 bases for J; bases not matched to a gene: 6. Looked up from germline, CDR1 is SGHVS and CDR2 is FNYEAQ. CDR3 length: 16 amino acids. The CDR3 spells CASSLGGGTGVYEQYF. The CDR3 DNA reads TGTGCCAGCAGCTTAGGAGGCGGGACAGGGGTCTACGAGCAGTACTTC.

V and J are TRBV5-8 and TRBJ1-2; TRBD1 is a possible D gene (6 bases). This CDR3 has 13 amino acids. Trimming shortened V by 4 bases and J by 8 bases, and 15 bases separated the two germline ends. Germline V gives CDR1 SGHTS, CDR2 YDEGEE. The CDR3 spells CASSPGRGGGYTF. For the CDR3, the DNA is TGTGCCAGCAGCCCCGGCAGGGGAGGGGGCTACACCTTC.

Sample share makes this clonotype large (0.1 to 1%). This chain connects TRBV20-1 to TRBJ2-7; 13 bases are a match to TRBD2. CDR3 length: 15 amino acids. V trimming: 6 bases; J trimming: 3 bases; junction bases outside the gene matches: 8. Germline V lookup: CDR1 DFQATT, CDR2 SNEGSKA (reference sequence). The CDR3 DNA is TGCAGTGCCATCCCCGGGACTAGCGGGGACTACGAGCAGTACTTC. This sequence encodes CSAIPGTSGDYEQYF.

The sample holds one count of this clonotype. This chain connects TRBV6-2 or TRBV6-3 to TRBJ2-7; 10 positions match TRBD1. J lost 6 bases, V lost 8 bases, and 7 bases had no gene match. Germline CDR1 is MNHEY and CDR2 is SVGEGT. The CDR3 is 13 residues long. The CDR3 nucleotides are TGTGCCAGCCTTCGACAGGGGGCTGGCGAGCAGTACTTC. This gives the protein CASLRQGAGEQYF.

The J gene is TRBJ1-5, the V gene TRBV2; 8 bases are shared with TRBD1. With 3 bases clipped from V and 10 bases from J, the junction kept 8 bases outside the gene matches. This CDR3 has 14 residues. Germline CDR1 SNHLY, CDR2 FYNNEI. The CDR3 coding sequence is TGTGCCAGCAGTGACCGACAGGGGAAAACTCCCCAGCATTTT. It translates to CASSDRQGKTPQHF.

This clonotype was found a few times. The chain has TRBV6-4 and TRBJ1-6, with D uncertain. Looked up from germline, CDR1 is MRHNA and CDR2 is SNTAGT. This CDR3 spans 15 amino acids. DNA for the CDR3: TGTTCTCATACCCATAACGGACCTACACAGTCACCCCTCCACTTT. Translated, it gives CSHTHNGPTQSPLHF.

The chain combines TRBV6-5 with TRBJ1-1; possible D gene TRBD1, 5 bases. Germline V gives CDR1 MNHEY, CDR2 SVGAGI. Between the trimmed V and J ends, which lost 0 bases and 5 bases, there was a span of 16 bases. This CDR3 has 16 amino acids. This CDR3 is CASSYSRQRKETEAFF. The CDR3 nucleotides are TGTGCCAGCAGTTACTCGAGACAGAGGAAGGAAACTGAAGCTTTCTTT.

V is TRBV15 and J is TRBJ2-7; D may be TRBD2 (6 bases). Germline V lookup: CDR1 LNHNV, CDR2 YYDKDF (reference sequence). Trimming left V 0 bases short and J 6 bases short, with 21 bases between. The CDR3 length is 17 residues. The CDR3 DNA reads TGTGCCACCAGCAGAGATAGAGTCATGGTGAGCGGGTTCGAGCAGTACTTC. It codes for CATSRDRVMVSGFEQYF.

The gene calls are TRBV7-6 and TRBJ2-3; D unresolved. The CDR3 sequence is 13 residues long. Germline loops: CDR1 SGHVS, CDR2 FNYEAQ. V gave up 2 bases and J gave up 2 bases, with 5 bases separating them. The CDR3 DNA reads TGTGCCAGCAGCTTATCTCACACAGATACGCAGTATTTT. Translation gives CASSLSHTDTQYF.

As to this clonotype: A much larger clone differs from this one at a single base, so this may be a read error. The CDR3 bases are TGCGCCAGCGGCCAAGATGCCTGGGACAGGGGGAATTACGAGCAGTACTTC. This sequence encodes CASGQDAWDRGNYEQYF. This chain connects TRBV4-3 to TRBJ2-7; 11 bases are shared with TRBD1. The CDR3 length is 17 residues. CDR1 and CDR2 (germline): LGHNA, YSLEER.

The gene calls are TRBV7-2 and TRBJ1-4, with D unresolved. In germline, CDR1 is SGHTA, CDR2 FQGNSA. CDR3 length: 17 residues. V gave up 1 base and J gave up 4 bases, with 16 bases separating them. The CDR3 coding sequence is TGTGCCAGCAGCTTAGTTGGAACGGGGAGTTATAATGAAAAACTGTTTTTT. It translates to CASSLVGTGSYNEKLFF.

This clonotype was counted once. The chain couples TRBV27 to TRBJ2-6, with TRBD1 identical over 7 bases. Germline values: CDR1 MNHEY, CDR2 SMNVEV (reference sequence). The V segment lost 5 bases and the J segment 0 bases; nucleotides outside the gene matches: 13. This CDR3 region has 19 residues. The CDR3 nucleotides are TGTGCCAGCAGTATTCCGGACCTGGGACAGCGCTCTGGGGCCAACGTCCTGACTTTC. It is translated as CASSIPDLGQRSGANVLTF.

J is TRBJ1-2 and V is TRBV25-1, with 7 bases that match TRBD1. The CDR3 is 17 residues long. Looked up from germline, CDR1 is MGHDK and CDR2 is SYGVNS. Trimming at V came to 2 bases and at J to 5 bases, leaving 14 bases not matched to a gene. CDR3 sequence (DNA): TGTGCCAGCAGTGAACAAACCCCGGGACAGAGTTTATATGGCTACACCTTC. Translation gives CASSEQTPGQSLYGYTF.

This clonotype came up a few times. The chain joins TRBV20-1 to TRBJ2-3; 8 bases line up with TRBD2. The CDR3 is 18 residues long. The germline CDR1 and CDR2 sequences are DFQATT and SNEGSKA (reference sequence). The V and J ends lost 6 bases and 1 base, in that order; junction bases with no gene match: 18. Here the CDR3 DNA reads TGCAGTGCCCCCCAGGTCGGGACTAGGGGTTGGGGCACAGATACGCAGTATTTT. Encoded protein: CSAPQVGTRGWGTDTQYF.

V gene TRBV24-1 combines with J gene TRBJ2-3, with 8 bases identical to TRBD2. This CDR3 has 17 residues. The V and J ends lost 2 bases and 1 base, in that order; junction bases with no gene match: 7. Looked up from germline, CDR1 is KGHDR and CDR2 is SFDVKD. CDR3 residues: CATSDSTGGLGTDTQYF. The CDR3 DNA reads TGTGCCACCAGTGATTCAACGGGGGGGCTTGGCACAGATACGCAGTATTTT.

The chain links TRBV20-1 to TRBJ1-1; the D is unclear. The CDR3 has 11 amino acids. Germline CDR1 reads DFQATT; CDR2 reads SNEGSKA (reference sequence). The V end was cut by 4 bases, the J end by 7 bases, with 10 bases between. The CDR3 sequence is CSANVGDEAFF. The CDR3 DNA reads as TGCAGTGCTAACGTTGGGGATGAAGCTTTCTTT.

The rearrangement joins TRBV6-1 to TRBJ1-5; D is unresolved. V shed 3 bases and J shed 2 bases, with 5 bases lying between them. Per germline, CDR1 MNHNS and CDR2 SASEGT. The CDR3 runs to 13 residues. CDR3 amino acids: CASSDAGNQPQHF. As DNA, the CDR3 is TGTGCCAGCAGTGATGCGGGCAATCAGCCCCAGCATTTT.

This chain connects TRBV6-2 or TRBV6-3 to TRBJ1-5; no firm D call. V was clipped by 3 bases and J by 9 bases, with 12 bases between them. This CDR3 has 13 residues. From germline, CDR1 is MNHEY and CDR2 SVGEGT. CDR3 amino acids: CASSYQISGPQHF. Written as DNA, the CDR3 is TGTGCCAGCAGTTATCAGATATCAGGGCCCCAGCATTTT.

The sample holds a few counts of this clonotype. V gene TRBV6-1 combines with J gene TRBJ1-2; 8 nucleotides match TRBD1. This CDR3 comprises 15 residues. From germline, CDR1 is MNHNS and CDR2 SASEGT. V dropped 6 bases and J dropped 2; count of bases not matched to a gene: 8. In DNA, the CDR3 is TGTGCCAGCAGCCTGACAGGGGAATGGAACTATGGCTACACCTTC. Its protein product is CASSLTGEWNYGYTF.

DNA of the CDR3: TGTGCCAGCAGCTTCTTACAAGGGGGGCCGGAGACCCAGTACTTC. Protein: CASSFLQGGPETQYF. The chain has TRBV7-9 and TRBJ2-5, with D possibly being TRBD1 or TRBD2 (6 bases each). V was shortened by 3 bases and J by 5 bases, with 16 bases between the two germline ends. Germline V gene lookup returns CDR1 SEHNR and CDR2 FQNEAQ (reference sequence). The CDR3 length is 15 residues.

The gene calls are TRBV20-1 and TRBJ1-2; 9 nucleotides line up with TRBD1. Germline CDR1 reads DFQATT; CDR2 reads SNEGSKA (reference sequence). V lost 2 bases and J lost 6; bases outside the gene matches: 4. This CDR3 is 13 amino acids long. This CDR3 reads CSARKGQGNGYTF. The CDR3 DNA is TGCAGTGCTAGAAAGGGACAGGGAAATGGCTACACCTTC.